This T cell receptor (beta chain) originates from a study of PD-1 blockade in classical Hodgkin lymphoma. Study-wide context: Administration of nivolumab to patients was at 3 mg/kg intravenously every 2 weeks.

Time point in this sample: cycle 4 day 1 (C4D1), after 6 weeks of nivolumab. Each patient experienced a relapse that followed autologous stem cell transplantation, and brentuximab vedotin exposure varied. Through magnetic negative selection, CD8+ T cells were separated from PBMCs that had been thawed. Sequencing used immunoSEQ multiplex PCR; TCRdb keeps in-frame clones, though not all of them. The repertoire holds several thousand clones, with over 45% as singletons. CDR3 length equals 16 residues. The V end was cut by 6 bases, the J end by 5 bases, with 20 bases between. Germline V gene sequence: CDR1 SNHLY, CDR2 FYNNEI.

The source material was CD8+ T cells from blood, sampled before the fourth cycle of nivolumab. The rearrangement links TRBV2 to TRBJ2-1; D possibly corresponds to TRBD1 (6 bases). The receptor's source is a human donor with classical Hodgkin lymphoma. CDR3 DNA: TGTGCCAGCAGCCACGAATTCGGACAGATTAACAATGAGCAGTTCTTC. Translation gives CASSHEFGQINNEQFF.